The subject of this entry is one TCR beta chain. This specimen comes from a study of blood T cell repertoires in COVID-19. Background on the study: The United States, Italy and Spain provided the acute and convalescent COVID-19 samples. Sample material is recorded as cDNA or gDNA derived from T cells, B-cell-depleted T cells, or PBMCs.

CDR1 is SGHRS and CDR2 is YFSETQ in the germline V gene. The CDR3 totals 16 residues. V was shortened by 4 bases and J by 0 bases, with 16 bases between the two germline ends. In the original processing: Cell counts per sample came from amplifying reference gene primers. Assay: immunoSEQ multiplex PCR; the TCRdb copy retains only in-frame clones and omits some. V and J calls and clone size come straight from that table; D and trimming were deduced from the DNA. The sample lists some 14,000 clones, around 90% occurring once. This receptor was obtained from a woman aged 70 to 79 in a cohort sampled during active or convalescent COVID-19. The rearrangement links TRBV5-1 to TRBJ1-2; D might be TRBD1 (5 bases). The sequencing sample was made of peripheral blood. The DNA for the CDR3 is TGCGCCAGCAGCCCAAAACCAGGAGGGGCTAACTATGGCTACACCTTC. It is translated as CASSPKPGGANYGYTF.